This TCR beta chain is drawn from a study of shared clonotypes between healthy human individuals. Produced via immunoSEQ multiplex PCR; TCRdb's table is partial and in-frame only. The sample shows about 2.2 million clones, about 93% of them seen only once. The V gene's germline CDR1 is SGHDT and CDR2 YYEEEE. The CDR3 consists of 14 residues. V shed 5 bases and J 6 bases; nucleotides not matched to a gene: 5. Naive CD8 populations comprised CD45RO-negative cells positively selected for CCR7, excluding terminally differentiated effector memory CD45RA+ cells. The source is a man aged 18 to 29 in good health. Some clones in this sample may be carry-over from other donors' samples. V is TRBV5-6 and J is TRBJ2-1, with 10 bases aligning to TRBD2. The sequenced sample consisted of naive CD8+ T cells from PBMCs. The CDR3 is CASSPGLAANEQFF. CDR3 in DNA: TGTGCCAGCAGTCCCGGACTAGCGGCCAATGAGCAGTTCTTC.